This entry is about one T cell receptor beta chain. The antigen is not known. The data stem from a study of cytomegalovirus exposure and HLA in healthy donors. Study-level points and caveats: The study found most TCR sequences rare, yet found some public TCRs in many donors.

Donors counted as nominally healthy when sampled, yet unrecorded immune exposures were likely. The PCR ran on 60 Vbeta and 13 Jbeta primers. Data came from immunoSEQ multiplex PCR; TCRdb stores just in-frame clones and leaves some out. Seen here are fewer than 200,000 clones, approximately 86% observed once, and the top ten hold roughly 1.5%. Between the trimmed V and J ends, which lost 0 bases and 4 bases, there was a span of 10 bases. Per the germline V gene, CDR1 is SGHRS and CDR2 is YFSETQ. The CDR3 has 14 amino acids. The sample was PBMCs. The receptor was isolated from a male donor in good health and CMV-seronegative. This chain uses TRBV5-1 with TRBJ1-2, with no clear D. The CDR3 DNA follows: TGCGCCAGCAGCTTGGACGCAGTCTCCTATGGCTACACCTTC. Amino acids: CASSLDAVSYGYTF.